The 28 T cell receptor beta chains below were found in one sample sequenced in a study of Ad26.COV2.S vaccination and SARS-CoV-2 variants listed by TCRdb under 2021. The sample's treatment or condition label, decoded: over 15 received Ad26.COV2.S at low or high dose, single or two shots; roughly five received placebo; per-sample allocation not given. For vaccine and placebo recipients, the sequenced repertoires came from samples collected on day 63 after the first injection. Libraries were constructed by the immunoSEQ multiplex PCR assay. TCRdb obtained this table from immuneACCESS and retained in-frame rearrangements with V and J assigned. These tables miss some clones; where compared with another copy, unresolved V genes account for less than half of the shortfall, and the remainder is unexplained. In this sample the table shows around 340,000 clones, 85% to 90% of which occur a single time. Roughly 5% of the sample comes from the top ten.

Here the sequenced sample was peripheral blood, taken in a trial of Ad26.COV2.S vaccine versus placebo. The receptors were sampled from a person between 18 and 59 years old who received the Ad26.COV2.S COVID-19 vaccine or a placebo.

V is TRBV19 and J is TRBJ1-1; D is unresolved. Trimming shortened V by 5 bases and J by 7 bases, and 14 bases separated the two germline ends. Germline loops: CDR1 LNHDA, CDR2 SQIVND (reference sequence). CDR3 length: 13 amino acids. CDR3 protein: CASSVDARYEAFF. In DNA, the CDR3 is TGTGCCAGTAGTGTCGATGCTCGATATGAAGCTTTCTTT.

The genes are TRBV27 and TRBJ1-1; D gene ambiguous. The CDR3 is made up of 13 amino acids. Germline V gives CDR1 MNHEY, CDR2 SMNVEV (reference sequence). V was cut by 5 bases and J by 5 bases, with 12 bases left in between. The chain's CDR3 is CASSTVLGTEAFF. CDR3 DNA: TGTGCCAGCAGTACTGTCTTAGGGACTGAAGCTTTCTTT.

This rearrangement joins TRBV7-2 to TRBJ2-7, with no clear D. The CDR3 consists of 12 residues. The germline CDR1 and CDR2 sequences are SGHTA and FQGNSA. The V gene lost 6 bases and the J gene lost 6 bases, with 12 bases spanning the gap. The CDR3 is CASRSQTSEQYF. Here the CDR3 DNA reads TGTGCCAGCAGATCTCAAACGTCCGAGCAGTACTTC.

The chain recombines TRBV6-1 with TRBJ2-3; 10 bases are a match to TRBD1. The CDR3 has 15 amino acids. Germline CDR1 reads MNHNS; CDR2 reads SASEGT. V was pared by 5 bases and J by 4 bases, with 6 bases of the junction left unmatched. The CDR3 loop is CASSPWDRGADTQYF. CDR3 bases: TGTGCCAGCAGTCCATGGGACAGGGGTGCAGATACGCAGTATTTT.

This sequence joins TRBV5-1 and TRBJ1-6; D unclear. Trimming took 8 bases from V and 0 from J, leaving 12 bases between them. The germline gives CDR1 SGHRS, CDR2 YFSETQ. This CDR3 spans 15 amino acids. The CDR3 is CASKDPSSYNSPLHF. CDR3 sequence (DNA): TGCGCCAGTAAAGACCCGAGCTCCTATAATTCACCCCTCCACTTT.

The CDR3 sequence is CASSRTGPTDTQYF. As DNA, the CDR3 is TGCGCCAGCAGCCGAACAGGGCCAACAGATACGCAGTATTTT. This rearrangement joins TRBV4-1 to TRBJ2-3; the D gene is possibly TRBD1 (6 bases). CDR3 length equals 14 residues. Germline CDR1 reads MGHRA; CDR2 reads YSYEKL. Deletions cut 4 bases from V and 3 bases from J, with 11 bases between.

This chain uses TRBV6-2 or TRBV6-3 with TRBJ2-7, with D perhaps matching TRBD2 (6 bases). The CDR3 spans 17 residues. V dropped 2 bases and J dropped 1 base, with 18 bases sitting between them. From germline, CDR1 is MNHEY and CDR2 SVGEGT. The CDR3 loop is CASSYPSSGVRSYEQYF. CDR3 nucleotide sequence: TGTGCCAGCAGTTACCCGAGTTCGGGGGTTCGATCCTACGAGCAGTACTTC.

Here the CDR3 reads CASNYAGGSTDTQYF. CDR3 in DNA: TGTGCCAGCAACTACGCGGGGGGGAGCACAGATACGCAGTATTTT. The genes are TRBV27 and TRBJ2-3, with 9 bases matching TRBD2. V trimming: 7 bases; J trimming: 0 bases; junction bases outside the gene matches: 5. The CDR3 runs 15 residues. Germline values: CDR1 MNHEY, CDR2 SMNVEV (reference sequence).

The V gene is TRBV9, the J gene TRBJ2-7; D gene uncertain. V dropped 0 bases and J dropped 3 bases, with 7 bases sitting between them. Germline V gene sequence: CDR1 SGDLS, CDR2 YYNGEE. This CDR3 region has 13 residues. Written as DNA, the CDR3 is TGTGCCAGCAGCGTAGTACGGAGCTACGAGCAGTACTTC. Residues: CASSVVRSYEQYF.

V and J are TRBV27 and TRBJ2-7; D perhaps matches TRBD2 (6 bases). V gave up 5 bases and J gave up 0 bases, with 17 bases separating them. This CDR3 comprises 16 residues. The germline gives CDR1 MNHEY, CDR2 SMNVEV (reference sequence). CDR3 in DNA: TGTGCCAGCAGTCACGTTGGGGTAGCGGTCTCCTACGAGCAGTACTTC. Translated: CASSHVGVAVSYEQYF.

J is TRBJ2-1 and V is TRBV2; no clear D. CDR1 is SNHLY, CDR2 FYNNEI, per germline. The V gene lost 6 bases and the J gene lost 10 bases, with 22 bases spanning the gap. The CDR3 extends over 15 amino acids. The CDR3 nucleotides read TGTGCCAGCAGCCCTCCTGGTCCCCTTGAGGAGGAGCAGTTCTTC. Protein sequence: CASSPPGPLEEEQFF.

V usage is TRBV28 and J usage is TRBJ2-7; 7 bases line up with TRBD1. The CDR3 is made up of 15 amino acids. Germline trimming cut 5 bases from V and 0 bases from J; bases unmatched to any gene: 7. Germline V lookup: CDR1 MDHEN, CDR2 SYDVKM. The CDR3 is CASSQPGQNSYEQYF. The CDR3 bases are TGTGCCAGCAGTCAGCCGGGACAGAACTCCTACGAGCAGTACTTC.

The chain recombines TRBV6-6 with TRBJ2-2; 7 bases map to TRBD2. Trimming cost V 6 bases and J 1 base; bases outside gene matches: 2. Germline CDR1 reads MNHNY; CDR2 reads SVGAGI (reference sequence). This CDR3 is built from 14 residues. The CDR3 DNA follows: TGTGCCAGCAGCCGCGGGAGGAACACCGGGGAGCTGTTTTTT. Translated: CASSRGRNTGELFF.

The chain links TRBV20-1 to TRBJ2-1; D gene ambiguous. Germline V lookup: CDR1 DFQATT, CDR2 SNEGSKA (reference sequence). The CDR3 consists of 11 residues. V dropped 6 bases and J dropped 8 bases, with 11 bases sitting between them. CDR3 residues: CSASARDEQFF. CDR3 sequence (DNA): TGCAGTGCGTCAGCAAGGGATGAGCAGTTCTTC.

The gene calls are TRBV9 and TRBJ1-3; the D is unclear. The V gene's germline CDR1 is SGDLS and CDR2 YYNGEE. The CDR3 extends over 16 amino acids. Trimming removed 0 bases at V and 0 bases at J, with 10 bases between. The CDR3 region is CASSVEAPNSGNTIYF. The DNA of the CDR3 is TGTGCCAGCAGCGTAGAGGCACCCAACTCTGGAAACACCATATATTTT.

This chain joins TRBV7-3 and TRBJ2-7; D is unresolved. Trimming shortened V by 5 bases and J by 5 bases, and 22 bases separated the two germline ends. The CDR3 length is 16 residues. The germline V gene encodes CDR1 SGHTA and CDR2 FQGTGA. The CDR3 reads CASSPSTGPLRNEQYF. The CDR3 nucleotides are TGTGCCAGCAGCCCATCGACTGGACCGCTCCGGAACGAGCAGTACTTC.

J is TRBJ2-1 and V is TRBV6-2 or TRBV6-3, with 8 positions matching TRBD1. This CDR3 region has 17 residues. V dropped 2 bases and J dropped 7; count of bases not matched to a gene: 13. Germline values: CDR1 MNHEY, CDR2 SVGEGT. Here the CDR3 reads CASSYDWTGSIENEQFF. CDR3 in DNA: TGTGCCAGCAGTTACGACTGGACAGGGTCCATCGAAAATGAGCAGTTCTTC.

This chain joins TRBV13 and TRBJ2-7; the D is unclear. In germline, CDR1 is PRHDT, CDR2 FYEKMQ (reference sequence). The CDR3 is 11 amino acids. V was pared by 5 bases and J by 5 bases, with 7 bases between. The CDR3 loop reads CASSPADEQYF. Written as DNA, the CDR3 is TGTGCCAGCAGCCCTGCCGACGAGCAGTACTTC.

This chain uses TRBV29-1 with TRBJ2-6; D is perhaps TRBD2 (6 bases). Germline V gene data show CDR1 as SQVTM and CDR2 as ANQGSEA. The CDR3 consists of 13 residues. Trimming took off 6 bases at V and 0 bases at J, with 6 bases between the two ends. The CDR3 here is CSVTSSGANVLTF. The CDR3 DNA reads as TGCAGCGTGACTAGCTCTGGGGCCAACGTCCTGACTTTC.

This chain connects TRBV27 to TRBJ1-5; D uncertain. The germline gives CDR1 MNHEY, CDR2 SMNVEV (reference sequence). CDR3 length: 14 residues. V dropped 5 bases and J dropped 1 base, with 9 bases sitting between them. Here the CDR3 reads CASSDGRSNQPQHF. The CDR3 nucleotides read TGTGCCAGCAGTGATGGCAGGAGCAATCAGCCCCAGCATTTT.

The chain has TRBV2 and TRBJ1-2; 12 nucleotides agree with TRBD1. The germline V gene has CDR1 SNHLY and CDR2 FYNNEI. V lost 8 bases to trimming and J lost 4 bases; unmatched junction nucleotides: 17. This CDR3 contains 18 residues. CDR3 protein: CASPGQGALSLGVYGYTF. Written as DNA, the CDR3 is TGTGCCAGCCCGGGACAGGGGGCGCTTTCGTTGGGCGTCTATGGCTACACCTTC.

About this clone itself: Other nucleotide sequences in the sample specify the same CDR3. This chain joins TRBV19 and TRBJ1-1, with 10 bases fitting TRBD1. Unmatched junction bases numbered 2, after V lost 3 bases and J lost 1 base. From germline, CDR1 is LNHDA and CDR2 SQIVND (reference sequence). The CDR3 has 15 residues. The CDR3 DNA sequence: TGTGCCAGTAGTATCGGGACAGGGGCGAACACTGAAGCTTTCTTT. This gives the protein CASSIGTGANTEAFF.

This clone was picked up a small number of times. The V call is TRBV6-4, the J call TRBJ2-2; D is uncertain. The CDR3 has 13 amino acids. CDR1 and CDR2 (germline): MRHNA, SNTAGT. V lost 3 bases to trimming and J lost 5 bases, with 7 bases between them. CDR3 DNA: TGTGCCAGCAGTGAAAGGGTTACCGGGGAGCTGTTTTTT. Its protein is CASSERVTGELFF.

The chain uses TRBV11-2 and TRBJ2-5, with 7 bases fitting TRBD2. Germline-derived CDR1 and CDR2 are SGHAT and FQNNGV. V dropped 4 bases and J dropped 5; count of bases not matched to a gene: 4. This CDR3 region has 13 residues. The CDR3 reads CASSWDGGETQYF. The DNA for the CDR3 is TGTGCCAGCAGCTGGGACGGGGGGGAGACCCAGTACTTC.

The chain is built from TRBV19 and TRBJ2-2; no reliable D call. There are 15 residues in the CDR3. V gave up 1 base and J gave up 6 bases, with 12 bases separating them. Per germline, CDR1 LNHDA and CDR2 SQIVND (reference sequence). The CDR3 DNA sequence: TGTGCCAGTAGTATAGGGCACCTTGGGGCCGGGGAGCTGTTTTTT. It encodes CASSIGHLGAGELFF. The whole variable domain, filled in from reference TRBV19 and TRBJ2-2, reads DGGITQSPKYLFRKEGQNVTLSCEQNLNHDAMYWYRQDPGQGLRLIYYSQIVNDFQKGDIAEGYSVSREKKESFPLTVTSAQKNPTAFYLCASSIGHLGAGELFFGEGSRLTVL.

This chain uses TRBV3-1 (or the pseudogene TRBV3-2) with TRBJ2-7; no reliable D call. The V end lost 0 bases, the J end lost 4 bases, and 10 bases lay between the germline ends. The CDR3 has 14 amino acids. From germline, CDR1 is LGHDT and CDR2 YNNKEL (reference sequence). In DNA form, the CDR3 reads TGTGCCAGCAGCCAAGATCCAGGAGATTACGAGCAGTACTTC. It codes for CASSQDPGDYEQYF.

The chain links TRBV5-4 to TRBJ1-6; 11 positions agree with TRBD1. The V and J ends lost 2 bases and 7 bases, in that order; junction bases with no gene match: 5. This CDR3 region has 16 residues. Per the germline V gene, CDR1 is SGHNT and CDR2 is YYREEE (reference sequence). The DNA for the CDR3 is TGTGCCAGCAGCTTTGGGACAGGGGGAAAGAATTCACCCCTCCACTTT. Encoded protein: CASSFGTGGKNSPLHF.

This clone is a singleton in its sample. V usage is TRBV27 and J usage is TRBJ2-7; D is perhaps TRBD1 or TRBD2 (5 bases each). Germline CDR1 reads MNHEY; CDR2 reads SMNVEV (reference sequence). Trimming shortened V by 1 base and J by 4 bases, and 11 bases separated the two germline ends. The CDR3 runs 14 residues. For the CDR3, the DNA is TGTGCCAGCAGTTTATTGGGACGAGTTTACGAGCAGTACTTC. Amino acids: CASSLLGRVYEQYF.